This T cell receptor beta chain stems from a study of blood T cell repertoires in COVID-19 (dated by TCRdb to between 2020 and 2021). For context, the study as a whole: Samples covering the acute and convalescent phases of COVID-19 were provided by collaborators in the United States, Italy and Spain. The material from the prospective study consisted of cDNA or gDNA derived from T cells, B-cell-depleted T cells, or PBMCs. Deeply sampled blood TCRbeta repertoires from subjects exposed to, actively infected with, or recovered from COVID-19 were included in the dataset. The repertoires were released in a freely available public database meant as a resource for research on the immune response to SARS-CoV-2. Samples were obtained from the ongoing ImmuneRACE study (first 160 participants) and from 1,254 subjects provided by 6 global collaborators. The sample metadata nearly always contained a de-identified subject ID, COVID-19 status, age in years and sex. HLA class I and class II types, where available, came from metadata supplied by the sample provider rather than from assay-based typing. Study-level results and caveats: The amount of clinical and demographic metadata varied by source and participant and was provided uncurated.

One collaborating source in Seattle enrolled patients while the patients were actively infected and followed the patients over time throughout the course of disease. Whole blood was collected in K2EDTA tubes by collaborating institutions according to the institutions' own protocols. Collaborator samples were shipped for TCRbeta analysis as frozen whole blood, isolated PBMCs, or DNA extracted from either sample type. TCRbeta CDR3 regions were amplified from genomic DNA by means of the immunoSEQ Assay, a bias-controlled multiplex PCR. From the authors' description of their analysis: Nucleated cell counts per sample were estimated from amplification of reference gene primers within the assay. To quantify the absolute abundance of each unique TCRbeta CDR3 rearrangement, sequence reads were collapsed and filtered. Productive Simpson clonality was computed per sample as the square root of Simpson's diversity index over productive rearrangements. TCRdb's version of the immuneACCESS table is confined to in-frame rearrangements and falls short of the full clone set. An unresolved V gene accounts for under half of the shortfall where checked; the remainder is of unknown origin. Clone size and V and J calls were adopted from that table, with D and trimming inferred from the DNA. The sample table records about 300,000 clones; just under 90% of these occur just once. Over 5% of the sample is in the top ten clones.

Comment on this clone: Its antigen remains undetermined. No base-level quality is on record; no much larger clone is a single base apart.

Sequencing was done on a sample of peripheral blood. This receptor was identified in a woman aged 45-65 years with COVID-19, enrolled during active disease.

The encoded CDR3 is CASRHRGGETQYF. The DNA sequence is as follows: TGTGCCAGCAGGCACAGGGGTGGAGAGACCCAGTACTTC. The sequence is built from TRBV6-5 and TRBJ2-5; the junction holds 7 bases that match TRBD1. Reading from cysteine to phenylalanine, the CDR3 counts 13 amino acids. Only CDR3 DNA is held: 39 bases, read in frame from base 1. Sequences MNHEY (CDR1) and SVGAGI (CDR2) are obtained from the germline V gene. For this chain, trimming is 6 bases at the V end and 4 bases at the J end, and the number of junction bases without a gene match is 5.